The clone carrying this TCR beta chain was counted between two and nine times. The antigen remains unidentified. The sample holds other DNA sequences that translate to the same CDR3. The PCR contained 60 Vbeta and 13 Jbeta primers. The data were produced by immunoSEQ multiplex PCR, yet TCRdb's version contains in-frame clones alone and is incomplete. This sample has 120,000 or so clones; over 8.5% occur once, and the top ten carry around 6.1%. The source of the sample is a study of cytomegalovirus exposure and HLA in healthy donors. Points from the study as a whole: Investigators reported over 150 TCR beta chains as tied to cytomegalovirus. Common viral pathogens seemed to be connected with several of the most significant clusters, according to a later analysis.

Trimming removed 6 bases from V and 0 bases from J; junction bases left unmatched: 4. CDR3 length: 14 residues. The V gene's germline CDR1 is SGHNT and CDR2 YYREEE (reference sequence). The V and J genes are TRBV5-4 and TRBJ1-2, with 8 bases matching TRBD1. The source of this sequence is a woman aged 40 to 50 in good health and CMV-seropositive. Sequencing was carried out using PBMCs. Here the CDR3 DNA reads TGTGCCAGCAAGCAGGGGGCCACTAACTATGGCTACACCTTC. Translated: CASKQGATNYGYTF.